The 14 T cell receptor beta chains below come from one sample, sequenced in a study of chemoradiotherapy in HPV16-positive cancers. Only in-frame clones appear in the TCRdb table, and some are missing; sequencing was by immunoSEQ multiplex PCR. Of under 2,000 clones in the sample, less than 80% are singletons; the top ten hold roughly 18%. Sequenced here: tumor tissue, sampled from a patient who underwent chemoradiotherapy. The receptors originated from a human donor with HPV-associated anogenital cancer.

V is TRBV7-9 and J is TRBJ1-4; TRBD1 matches at 10 bases. V gave up 5 bases and J gave up 8 bases; unmatched junction bases: 5. Germline V gene sequence: CDR1 SEHNR, CDR2 FQNEAQ (reference sequence). The CDR3 spans 14 residues. CDR3 DNA: TGTGCCAGCAGCCTCGGGACAGGGGCCGAAAAACTGTTTTTT. Its translation is CASSLGTGAEKLFF.

Only a few counts were recorded for this clone. The genes are TRBV5-3 and TRBJ1-4; no firm D call. TRBV5-3 qualifies as an ORF whose function is uncertain. Trimming shortened V by 6 bases and J by 5 bases, and 11 bases separated the two germline ends. There are 13 residues in the CDR3. DNA for the CDR3: TGTGCCAGAACCGGACCGGGGAATGAAAAACTGTTTTTT. Protein product: CARTGPGNEKLFF.

Only one count was recorded for this clone. This rearrangement joins TRBV9 to TRBJ1-5; D remains ambiguous. CDR1 and CDR2 (germline): SGDLS, YYNGEE. The CDR3 spans 14 residues. Trimming left V 0 bases short and J 7 bases short, with 11 bases between. The CDR3 sequence: CASSVDEGRQPQHF. As DNA, the CDR3 is TGTGCCAGCAGCGTAGACGAGGGAAGGCAGCCCCAGCATTTT.

The V call is TRBV19, the J call TRBJ2-7, with TRBD1 matching 7 bases. This CDR3 comprises 16 residues. Trimming removed 3 bases from V and 3 bases from J; junction bases left unmatched: 11. Germline CDR1 LNHDA, CDR2 SQIVND (reference sequence). This CDR3 reads CASSIGYDRVSYEQYF. The CDR3 coding sequence is TGTGCCAGTAGTATCGGGTATGACAGGGTAAGCTACGAGCAGTACTTC.

There are a few counts of this clone. This sequence joins TRBV4-1 and TRBJ1-5; D is perhaps TRBD1 (6 bases). Germline CDR1 and CDR2: MGHRA and YSYEKL. The V and J ends lost 1 base and 4 bases respectively, with 8 bases between them. The CDR3 runs to 14 residues. CDR3 in amino acids: CASSQGTANQPQHF. Here the CDR3 DNA reads TGCGCCAGCAGCCAAGGGACAGCGAATCAGCCCCAGCATTTT.

The rearrangement joins TRBV5-1 to TRBJ2-5, with D hard to call. In germline, CDR1 is SGHRS, CDR2 YFSETQ. This CDR3 comprises 13 residues. V lost 0 bases to trimming and J lost 5 bases, with 8 bases between them. CDR3 bases: TGCGCCAGCAGCTTGGCCGGATCGGAGACCCAGTACTTC. Translating gives CASSLAGSETQYF.

Within the sample, this clone is large. The rearrangement links TRBV6-6 to TRBJ2-3; D may be TRBD2 (7 bases). With 2 bases removed from V and 2 bases from J, the gap between germline ends came to 11 bases. The CDR3 loop spans 15 amino acids. The V gene's germline CDR1 is MNHNY and CDR2 SVGAGI (reference sequence). CDR3 sequence: CASSYGGAPTDTQYF. CDR3 in DNA: TGTGCCAGCAGTTACGGGGGGGCACCCACAGATACGCAGTATTTT.

J is TRBJ2-1 and V is TRBV6-6; 11 bases agree with TRBD2. V gave up 2 bases and J gave up 3 bases; unmatched junction bases: 0. CDR1 and CDR2 (germline): MNHNY, SVGAGI (reference sequence). This CDR3 contains 15 residues. The CDR3 bases are TGTGCCAGCAGTTACCTAGCGGGGGGCTACAATGAGCAGTTCTTC. Its translation is CASSYLAGGYNEQFF.

This clone was counted between two and nine times. The chain's CDR3 is CATSRPGLNYGYTF. The CDR3 coding sequence is TGTGCCACCAGCAGGCCAGGGTTAAACTATGGCTACACCTTC. This chain links TRBV15 with TRBJ1-2, with D possibly TRBD1 on 5 matching bases. The CDR3 is 14 amino acids. Between the trimmed V and J ends, which lost 3 bases and 2 bases, there was a span of 10 bases. Germline V gives CDR1 LNHNV, CDR2 YYDKDF (reference sequence).

J is TRBJ2-7 and V is TRBV4-1; possible D gene TRBD1, 5 bases. Trimming left V 4 bases short and J 0 bases short, with 13 bases between. The CDR3 is 15 residues long. Germline-derived CDR1 and CDR2 are MGHRA and YSYEKL. CDR3 region: CASSRMTETSYEQYF. The CDR3 coding sequence is TGCGCCAGCAGCCGAATGACAGAGACCTCCTACGAGCAGTACTTC.

The rearrangement uses TRBV6-5 and TRBJ2-7; 13 positions agree with TRBD2. The trim removed 5 bases at V and 6 bases at J, leaving 7 bases unmatched. Per germline, CDR1 MNHEY and CDR2 SVGAGI. The CDR3 consists of 15 residues. The CDR3 region has the DNA TGTGCCAGCAGTCCACCGGGACTAGCGGGGTCCGAGCAGTACTTC. It specifies CASSPPGLAGSEQYF.

The chain joins TRBV5-1 to TRBJ2-5; TRBD2 agrees at 11 bases. Germline trimming cut 5 bases from V and 1 base from J; bases unmatched to any gene: 4. The CDR3 is made up of 15 amino acids. The V gene's germline CDR1 is SGHRS and CDR2 YFSETQ. CDR3: CASRASGGSQETQYF. The CDR3 DNA reads as TGCGCCAGCAGGGCTAGCGGGGGGTCCCAAGAGACCCAGTACTTC. The full variable domain, completed using reference TRBV5-1 and TRBJ2-5, is KAGVTQTPRYLIKTRGQQVTLSCSPISGHRSVSWYQQTPGQGLQFLFEYFSETQRNKGNFPGRFSGRQFSNSRSEMNVSTLELGDSALYLCASRASGGSQETQYFGPGTRLLVL.

This clone was recorded once. CDR3 sequence: CAISERTYGYTF. CDR3 sequence (DNA): TGTGCCATCAGTGAGAGGACCTATGGCTACACCTTC. The chain combines TRBV10-3 with TRBJ1-2, with D hard to call. Germline assignment: CDR1 ENHRY and CDR2 SYGVKD. The length of the CDR3 is 12 residues. V was trimmed by 2 bases and J by 4 bases, leaving 5 bases between them.

The chain carries TRBV2 and TRBJ2-2; D may be TRBD1 (5 bases). CDR1 SNHLY and CDR2 FYNNEI come from the germline V gene. The CDR3 spans 13 residues. Trimming removed 4 bases at V and 9 bases at J, with 12 bases between. The CDR3 loop reads CASSGGRARELFF. The CDR3 nucleotides are TGTGCCAGCAGTGGCGGCAGGGCCCGGGAGCTGTTTTTT.